The 28 T cell receptor beta chains presented below share a single source sample, sequenced in a study of cytotoxic CD8 clonotypes in ibrutinib-treated CLL. Clones were read by immunoSEQ multiplex PCR, and TCRdb kept only the in-frame ones, dropping some. The sample has 26,000 or so clones, approximately 60% seen once. The sample consisted of PBMCs, taken before ibrutinib treatment. These receptors were obtained from a human donor with chronic lymphocytic leukemia.

The rearrangement uses TRBV6-4 and TRBJ2-1; unclear D gene. Trimming cost V 6 bases and J 5 bases, with 11 bases left between them. Germline CDR1 is MRHNA and CDR2 is SNTAGT. The CDR3 loop spans 13 amino acids. This CDR3 reads CASSGPSNNEQFF. In nucleotides, the CDR3 is TGTGCCAGCAGCGGCCCTTCGAACAATGAGCAGTTCTTC.

The chain has TRBV9 and TRBJ1-6; TRBD1 aligns across 8 bases. V shed 3 bases, J shed 8 bases, and the junction held 10 bases outside the gene matches. CDR1 SGDLS and CDR2 YYNGEE come from the germline V gene. The CDR3 contains 16 residues. As DNA, the CDR3 is TGTGCCAGCAGCGGGAGCCCGGACAGGGCTGATTCACCCCTCCACTTT. It yields the protein CASSGSPDRADSPLHF.

In this sample, this clone turned up a few times. The rearrangement joins TRBV6-6 to TRBJ1-1, with D tentatively TRBD1 (5 bases). The germline V and J ends were trimmed by 5 bases and 1 base, with 14 bases remaining between them. The germline CDR1 and CDR2 sequences are MNHNY and SVGAGI (reference sequence). CDR3 length equals 15 residues. CDR3 protein: CASSPPGHKNTEAFF. The CDR3 coding sequence is TGTGCCAGCAGTCCCCCGGGGCATAAGAACACTGAAGCTTTCTTT.

The V and J genes are TRBV4-1 and TRBJ2-7; the D call may be TRBD1 or TRBD2 (6 bases each). V was trimmed by 4 bases and J by 9 bases, leaving 16 bases between them. The germline CDR1 and CDR2 sequences are MGHRA and YSYEKL. The CDR3 spans 13 residues. CDR3 sequence reads: CASSPEGGTAQYF. Written as DNA, the CDR3 is TGCGCCAGCAGCCCGGAAGGGGGGACCGCGCAGTACTTC.

This clone was found a few times. CDR3 in DNA: TGTGCCAGCAGTTTATATGACAGGCTCCCCGGGGAGCTGTTTTTT. As protein: CASSLYDRLPGELFF. The rearrangement joins TRBV27 to TRBJ2-2; D may be TRBD1 (6 bases). Looked up from germline, CDR1 is MNHEY and CDR2 is SMNVEV (reference sequence). The V and J ends lost 1 base and 6 bases respectively, with 12 bases between them. This CDR3 comprises 15 residues.

The chain couples TRBV6-6 to TRBJ2-1; maybe TRBD1 (6 bases). Germline loops: CDR1 MNHNY, CDR2 SVGAGI (reference sequence). V shed 10 bases and J shed 5 bases, with 12 bases lying between them. This CDR3 region has 12 residues. The CDR3 sequence is CATTTGNNEQFF. The CDR3 DNA sequence: TGTGCCACGACTACAGGGAACAATGAGCAGTTCTTC.

The chain couples TRBV2 to TRBJ2-3; D might be TRBD2 (6 bases). V lost 4 bases and J 2 bases, leaving 13 bases between the germline ends. Germline lookup yields CDR1 SNHLY and CDR2 FYNNEI. CDR3 length equals 15 residues. Here the CDR3 DNA reads TGTGCCAGCAGTGGAAGACGGGGGAACACAGATACGCAGTATTTT. Its translation: CASSGRRGNTDTQYF.

As DNA, the CDR3 is TGTGCCAGCAGCTTAACAGGCGGCGGGGTTCAGACTCTCTACAATGAGCAGTTCTTC. This sequence encodes CASSLTGGGVQTLYNEQFF. The V gene is TRBV7-3, the J gene TRBJ2-1, with D possibly TRBD2 on 6 matching bases. The V end was cut by 0 bases, the J end by 3 bases, with 21 bases between. Germline CDR1 and CDR2: SGHTA and FQGTGA. The CDR3 runs 19 residues. Complete variable domain (other parts from reference TRBV7-3 and TRBJ2-1): GAGVSQTPSNKVTEKGKYVELRCDPISGHTALYWYRQSLGQGPEFLIYFQGTGAADDSGLPNDRFFAVRPEGSVSTLKIQRTERGDSAVYLCASSLTGGGVQTLYNEQFFGPGTRLTVL.

The V and J genes are TRBV11-2 and TRBJ2-2; D gene unclear. CDR1 and CDR2 from the germline V gene are SGHAT and FQNNGV. Trimming stripped 2 bases from V and 7 bases from J, with 17 bases between. The CDR3 runs 16 residues. CDR3 sequence: CASSLRRLPSGGELFF. Here the CDR3 DNA reads TGTGCCAGCAGCTTAAGACGACTCCCCAGTGGCGGGGAGCTGTTTTTT.

A few counts support this clone. Since the CDR3 does not end with the conserved phenylalanine or tryptophan, this likely comes from a read error. It is unclear where the CDR3 begins or ends on the DNA, so no DNA is shown, and the CDR3 is as TCRdb lists it. This chain links TRBV7-4 with TRBJ2-7; no DNA check was done on the table's D call, TRBD1. Germline assignment: CDR1 SGHVT and CDR2 SQSDAQ. The CDR3 is made up of 10 amino acids, end residues included. CDR3 in amino acids: CASGAGPESA.

Concerning this clone: An end of the junction differs from the germline gene, which may be a read error. The chain links TRBV7-7 to TRBJ2-5; D perhaps matches TRBD2 (6 bases). Germline CDR1 and CDR2: SSHAT and FNYEAQ (reference sequence). The CDR3 is 15 amino acids. CDR3 protein: CASSLSTGAGGPQYF. The DNA for the CDR3 is TGTGCTAGCAGCTTATCGACGGGAGCGGGTGGGCCCCAGTACTTC.

The rearrangement joins TRBV27 to TRBJ1-2, with D tentatively TRBD1 (6 bases). Germline CDR1 and CDR2: MNHEY and SMNVEV (reference sequence). V was cut by 4 bases and J by 4 bases, with 16 bases left in between. The CDR3 spans 15 residues. The CDR3 loop is CASSWGATGVYGYTF. The CDR3 DNA reads as TGTGCCAGCAGTTGGGGGGCCACAGGAGTCTATGGCTACACCTTC.

V usage is TRBV7-2 and J usage is TRBJ2-1; TRBD2 agrees at 10 bases. The CDR3 runs to 15 residues. The V and J ends lost 2 bases and 7 bases, in that order; junction bases with no gene match: 5. Germline V lookup: CDR1 SGHTA, CDR2 FQGNSA. The CDR3 region has the DNA TGTGCCAGCAGCTTACTGAGCGGGGGGGCGAATGAGCAGTTCTTC. This encodes CASSLLSGGANEQFF.

The rearrangement uses TRBV28 and TRBJ1-5, with D perhaps TRBD1 (5 bases). The CDR3 spans 15 residues. Trimming pared 7 bases from V and 0 bases from J, leaving 13 bases between. Germline CDR1 MDHEN, CDR2 SYDVKM. DNA for the CDR3: TGTGCCAGCATCCTCGGGGGATATAGCAATCAGCCCCAGCATTTT. This gives the protein CASILGGYSNQPQHF.

The chain is built from TRBV7-2 and TRBJ1-3, with D unresolved. The CDR3 sequence is 16 residues long. Trimming removed 1 base from V and 2 bases from J, with 12 bases in between. The germline gives CDR1 SGHTA, CDR2 FQGNSA. This CDR3 is CASSLEGVGAGNTIYF. In DNA, the CDR3 is TGTGCCAGCAGCTTAGAGGGCGTGGGTGCTGGAAACACCATATATTTT.

The chain has TRBV28 and TRBJ2-2, with 8 bases lining up with TRBD1. The CDR3 is made up of 16 amino acids. CDR1 MDHEN and CDR2 SYDVKM come from the germline V gene. The junction had 7 bases not matched to a gene; V was cut back by 4 bases and J by 3 bases. The CDR3 DNA reads as TGTGCCAGCAGTTCCCCCAGGGGGCCCGACACCGGGGAGCTGTTTTTT. Residues: CASSSPRGPDTGELFF. Based on the CDR3 plus reference TRBV28 and TRBJ2-2, the full variable domain is DVKVTQSSRYLVKRTGEKVFLECVQDMDHENMFWYRQDPGLGLRLIYFSYDVKMKEKGDIPEGYSVSREKKERFSLILESASTNQTSMYLCASSSPRGPDTGELFFGEGSRLTVL.

V is TRBV9 and J is TRBJ1-2; the match to TRBD1 covers 9 bases. Germline CDR1 reads SGDLS; CDR2 reads YYNGEE. This CDR3 region has 16 residues. The ends lost 3 bases at V and 0 bases at J; junction bases unmatched: 6. The CDR3 DNA is TGTGCCAGCAGCGCGCCCCGGACAGGGGCTAACTATGGCTACACCTTC. Its translation is CASSAPRTGANYGYTF. The variable domain in full, completed from reference TRBV9 and TRBJ1-2, reads DSGVTQTPKHLITATGQRVTLRCSPRSGDLSVYWYQQSLDQGLQFLIQYYNGEERAKGNILERFSAQQFPDLHSELNLSSLELGDSALYFCASSAPRTGANYGYTFGSGTRLTVV.

Comment on this clone: A much larger clone differs by one base, so this may be a read error. V is TRBV30 and J is TRBJ1-6; D not resolved. This CDR3 region has 14 residues. Germline loops: CDR1 GTSNPN, CDR2 SVGIG (reference sequence). Trimming stripped 0 bases from V and 8 bases from J, with 11 bases between. CDR3 nucleotides: TGTGCCTGGAGTGTAGAGGAAACCTATTCACCCCTCCACTTT. This encodes CAWSVEETYSPLHF.

The chain is built from TRBV6-5 and TRBJ1-1; D gene ambiguous. CDR1 is MNHEY, CDR2 SVGAGI, per germline. The CDR3 is 14 residues long. V was shortened by 6 bases and J by 0 bases, with 11 bases between the two germline ends. CDR3 coding DNA: TGTGCCAGCAGCCACACCTGGATGAACACTGAAGCTTTCTTT. Translating it yields CASSHTWMNTEAFF.

This sequence joins TRBV7-2 and TRBJ2-3, with TRBD2 identical over 9 bases. This CDR3 is built from 17 residues. CDR1 is SGHTA, CDR2 FQGNSA, per germline. With 3 bases clipped from V and 4 bases from J, the junction kept 11 bases outside the gene matches. DNA for the CDR3: TGTGCCAGCAGCTTCCTTCCAGCGGGGGGTAGATCAGATACGCAGTATTTT. Translation gives CASSFLPAGGRSDTQYF.

This sequence joins TRBV28 and TRBJ2-5; no clear D gene. The germline gives CDR1 MDHEN, CDR2 SYDVKM. CDR3 size: 13 residues. Trimming left V 1 base short and J 2 bases short, with 5 bases between. The CDR3 region is CASSLSKQETQYF. CDR3 DNA: TGTGCCAGCAGTTTATCAAAACAAGAGACCCAGTACTTC.

This rearrangement joins TRBV4-1 to TRBJ1-2; TRBD1 is a possible D gene (5 bases). Germline V gene data show CDR1 as MGHRA and CDR2 as YSYEKL. The CDR3 extends over 14 amino acids. Trimming left V 0 bases short and J 7 bases short, with 12 bases between. The CDR3 here is CASSQDYQGSGYTF. The CDR3 DNA sequence: TGCGCCAGCAGCCAAGATTACCAGGGATCTGGCTACACCTTC.

V gene TRBV9 combines with J gene TRBJ1-1, with D unresolved. The CDR3 is 15 residues long. Germline loops: CDR1 SGDLS, CDR2 YYNGEE. Deletions cut 4 bases from V and 0 bases from J, with 13 bases between. This CDR3 reads CASSPQMGLNTEAFF. CDR3 bases: TGTGCCAGCAGCCCACAAATGGGGTTGAACACTGAAGCTTTCTTT.

The chain carries TRBV6-5 and TRBJ1-2, with a possible D match to TRBD1 (5 bases). This CDR3 has 14 amino acids. With 4 bases removed from V and 5 bases from J, the gap between germline ends came to 14 bases. CDR1 and CDR2 from the germline V gene are MNHEY and SVGAGI. The CDR3 loop is CASSFGAGPYGYTF. CDR3 sequence (DNA): TGTGCCAGCAGTTTTGGGGCAGGGCCTTATGGCTACACCTTC.

The CDR3 reads CASSLLGETGGYEQYF. The CDR3 DNA follows: TGTGCCAGCAGCTTGTTGGGAGAGACAGGGGGGTACGAGCAGTACTTC. V usage is TRBV7-6 and J usage is TRBJ2-7; 9 bases map to TRBD1. This CDR3 comprises 16 residues. J was trimmed by 4 bases and V by 3 bases; bases with no gene match: 10. Looked up from germline, CDR1 is SGHVS and CDR2 is FNYEAQ.

The chain has TRBV5-1 and TRBJ1-3, with 9 bases identical to TRBD1. Germline V CDR1 and CDR2: SGHRS, YFSETQ. CDR3 length equals 14 residues. The V gene end was trimmed by 4 bases and the J gene end by 8 bases; junction bases not matched to a gene: 7. CDR3 in amino acids: CASSPGTGRDTIYF. The CDR3, as DNA: TGCGCCAGCAGCCCCGGGACAGGGAGGGACACCATATATTTT.

CDR3 sequence (DNA): TGTGCTAGTTGTCCCGGGACACCCACCACTGAAGCTTTCTTT. As protein: CASCPGTPTTEAFF. The rearrangement joins TRBV12-5 to TRBJ1-1; D is perhaps TRBD1 (6 bases). This CDR3 has 14 amino acids. V was trimmed by 8 bases and J by 4 bases, leaving 17 bases between them. Germline CDR1 is LGHNT and CDR2 is FRNRAP.

This rearrangement joins TRBV9 to TRBJ2-7; 12 nucleotides agree with TRBD2. The CDR3 loop spans 16 amino acids. The ends lost 0 bases at V and 6 bases at J; junction bases unmatched: 7. Looked up from germline, CDR1 is SGDLS and CDR2 is YYNGEE. The CDR3 reads CASSVATSGGPGEQYF. DNA of the CDR3: TGTGCCAGCAGCGTAGCTACTAGCGGGGGGCCGGGCGAGCAGTACTTC.